These 6 T cell receptor beta chains share one sample of origin, sequenced in a study of shared clonotypes between healthy human individuals. TCRdb keeps only in-frame clones here, not all; method: immunoSEQ multiplex PCR. Seen here are 1,500,000 or so clones, approximately 98.5% observed once, and the top ten hold 0.36%. The material sequenced was naive CD4+ T cells sorted from blood. Stated subset: CD45RA+ positively selected. Receptors originate from a man aged 25 to 40 in good health.

This chain links TRBV7-6 with TRBJ2-2, with TRBD1 matching 7 bases. V lost 5 bases, J lost 0 bases, and 3 bases stayed unmatched. Germline values: CDR1 SGHVS, CDR2 FNYEAQ. The CDR3 runs to 15 residues. Here the CDR3 DNA reads TGTGCCAGCAGCCGACAGGGTACGAACACCGGGGAGCTGTTTTTT. This codes for CASSRQGTNTGELFF.

This chain uses TRBV19 with TRBJ2-7; tentatively, D is TRBD1 (6 bases). V shed 5 bases and J shed 5 bases, with 13 bases lying between them. Germline-derived CDR1 and CDR2 are LNHDA and SQIVND (reference sequence). This CDR3 spans 13 amino acids. CDR3 in amino acids: CASSQGPGDEQYF. In DNA form, the CDR3 reads TGTGCCAGTAGTCAGGGGCCTGGGGACGAGCAGTACTTC.

The table lists this clone with a count of one. Other DNA sequences within the sample encode an identical CDR3. V and J are TRBV18 and TRBJ1-5, with D hard to call. Trimming removed 3 bases at V and 1 base at J, with 10 bases between. The CDR3 runs to 15 residues. In germline, CDR1 is KGHSH, CDR2 LQKENI. The CDR3 DNA follows: TGTGCCAGCTCACCGCCGGGTGGGAGCAATCAGCCCCAGCATTTT. Translated, it gives CASSPPGGSNQPQHF.

Here the CDR3 reads CASSPTGTANTGELFF. CDR3 in DNA: TGTGCCAGCAGCCCTACCGGGACAGCGAACACCGGGGAGCTGTTTTTT. The chain employs TRBV11-1 and TRBJ2-2; 7 bases are shared with TRBD1. In germline, CDR1 is SGHAT, CDR2 FQDESV (reference sequence). The CDR3 length is 16 residues. The J segment lost 0 bases and the V segment lost 5 bases, leaving 6 bases of the junction unmatched.

The count of this clone is one. The chain links TRBV27 to TRBJ2-1, with D perhaps assigned TRBD1 or TRBD2 (5 bases each). The germline V and J ends were trimmed by 8 bases and 0 bases, with 11 bases remaining between them. This CDR3 spans 14 amino acids. Per germline, CDR1 MNHEY and CDR2 SMNVEV (reference sequence). CDR3: CASSRGISYNEQFF. In DNA form, the CDR3 reads TGTGCCAGCTCGAGGGGTATCTCCTACAATGAGCAGTTCTTC.

The J gene is TRBJ1-1, the V gene TRBV11-2; D unclear. Germline CDR1 and CDR2: SGHAT and FQNNGV. Trimming removed 5 bases at V and 7 bases at J, with 17 bases between. CDR3 length: 14 amino acids. The CDR3 bases are TGTGCCAGCAGCAAGATGGGAGAGTACGATGAAGCTTTCTTT. It translates to CASSKMGEYDEAFF.